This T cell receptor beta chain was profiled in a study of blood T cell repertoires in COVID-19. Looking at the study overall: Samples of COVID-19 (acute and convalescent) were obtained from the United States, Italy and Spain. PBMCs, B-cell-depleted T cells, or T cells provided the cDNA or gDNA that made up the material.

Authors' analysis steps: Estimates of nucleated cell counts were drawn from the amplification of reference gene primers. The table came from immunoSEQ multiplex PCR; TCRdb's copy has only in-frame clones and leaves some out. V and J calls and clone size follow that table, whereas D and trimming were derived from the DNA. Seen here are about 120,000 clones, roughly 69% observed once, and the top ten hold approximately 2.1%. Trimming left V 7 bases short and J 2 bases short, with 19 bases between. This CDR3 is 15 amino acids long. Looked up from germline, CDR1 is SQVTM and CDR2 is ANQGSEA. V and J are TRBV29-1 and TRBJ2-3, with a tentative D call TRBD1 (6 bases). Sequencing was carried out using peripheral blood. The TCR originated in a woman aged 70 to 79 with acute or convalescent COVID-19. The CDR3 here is CSARVGATFTDTQYF. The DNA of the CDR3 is TGCAGCGCCCGAGTGGGGGCGACGTTCACAGATACGCAGTATTTT.